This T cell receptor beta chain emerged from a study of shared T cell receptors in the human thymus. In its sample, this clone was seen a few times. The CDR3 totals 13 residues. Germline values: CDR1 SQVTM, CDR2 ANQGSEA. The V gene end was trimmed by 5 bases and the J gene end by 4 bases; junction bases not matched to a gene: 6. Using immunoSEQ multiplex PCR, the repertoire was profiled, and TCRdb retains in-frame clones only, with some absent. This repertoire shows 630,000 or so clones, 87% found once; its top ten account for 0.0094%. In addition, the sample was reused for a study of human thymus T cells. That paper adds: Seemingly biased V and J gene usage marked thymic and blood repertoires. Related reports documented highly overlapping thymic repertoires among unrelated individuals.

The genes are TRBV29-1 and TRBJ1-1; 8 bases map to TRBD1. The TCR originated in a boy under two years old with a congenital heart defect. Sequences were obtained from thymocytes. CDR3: CSVHETGVTEAFF. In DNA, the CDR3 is TGCAGCGTTCATGAGACAGGGGTCACTGAAGCTTTCTTT.